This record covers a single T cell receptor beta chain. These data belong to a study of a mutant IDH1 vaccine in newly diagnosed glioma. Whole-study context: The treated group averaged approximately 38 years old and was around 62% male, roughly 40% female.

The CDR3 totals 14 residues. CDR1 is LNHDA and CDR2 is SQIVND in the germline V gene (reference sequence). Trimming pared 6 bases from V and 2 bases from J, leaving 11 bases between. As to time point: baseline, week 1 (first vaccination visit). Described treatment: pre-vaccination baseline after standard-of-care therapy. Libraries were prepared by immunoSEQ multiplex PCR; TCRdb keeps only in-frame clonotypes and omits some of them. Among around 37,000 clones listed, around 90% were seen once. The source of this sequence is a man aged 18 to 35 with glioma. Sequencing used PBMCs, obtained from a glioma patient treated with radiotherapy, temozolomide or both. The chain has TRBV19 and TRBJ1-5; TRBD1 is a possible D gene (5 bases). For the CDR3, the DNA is TGTGCCAGTAGCCCCCGAGGGGGCAATCAGCCCCAGCATTTT. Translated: CASSPRGGNQPQHF. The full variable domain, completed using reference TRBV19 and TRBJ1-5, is DGGITQSPKYLFRKEGQNVTLSCEQNLNHDAMYWYRQDPGQGLRLIYYSQIVNDFQKGDIAEGYSVSREKKESFPLTVTSAQKNPTAFYLCASSPRGGNQPQHFGDGTRLSIL.